The 8 T cell receptor beta chains below were found in one sample sequenced in a study of blood T cells in healthy people across ages. Alongside a J-beta primer mix, a sample-barcoded 5' primer served in a second PCR lasting roughly 6 to 11 cycles. TCRdb reprocessed the 5' RACE reads with MiXCR, giving one entry per CDR3 protein. The data hold under 2,000,000 distinct CDR3 sequences, with 49% observed a single time. The sequencing sample was made of blood. Receptor source: a woman aged 35 to 49 in good health.

This sequence joins TRBV20-1 and TRBJ2-3; D not certain. Trimming removed 2 bases from V and 6 bases from J, with 12 bases in between. The CDR3 length is 13 residues. The V gene's germline CDR1 is DFQATT and CDR2 SNEGSKA (reference sequence). CDR3 loop: CSARSKGRDTQYF. DNA for the CDR3: TGCAGTGCTAGATCAAAAGGGCGGGATACGCAGTATTTT.

The rearrangement uses TRBV6-5 and TRBJ2-3; 8 bases align to TRBD2. CDR1 is MNHEY, CDR2 SVGAGI, per germline. Germline trimming cut 5 bases from V and 3 bases from J; bases unmatched to any gene: 10. The CDR3 spans 16 residues. The CDR3 here is CASSPPGSGGTDTQYF. The CDR3 DNA sequence: TGTGCCAGCAGTCCACCGGGAAGCGGGGGAACAGATACGCAGTATTTT.

This rearrangement joins TRBV6-5 to TRBJ2-7; perhaps TRBD1 as D (6 bases). This CDR3 has 15 residues. Germline V gene sequence: CDR1 MNHEY, CDR2 SVGAGI. Trimming removed 6 bases at V and 1 base at J, with 16 bases between. CDR3 sequence (DNA): TGTGCCAGCAGGGGACACCGCGAAGGGTCCTACGAGCAGTACTTC. Its protein product is CASRGHREGSYEQYF.

This clonotype has just one count. V usage is TRBV20-1 and J usage is TRBJ2-5; TRBD2 agrees at 7 bases. The CDR3 consists of 15 residues. V gave up 0 bases and J gave up 3 bases; unmatched junction bases: 7. CDR1 and CDR2 from the germline V gene are DFQATT and SNEGSKA (reference sequence). This CDR3 is CSAREVGGTKETQYF. CDR3 DNA sequence: TGCAGTGCTAGAGAAGTCGGGGGGACCAAAGAGACCCAGTACTTC.

The CDR3 DNA follows: TGTGCCAGCAGCTCGGCCGGGACAGCCAATGAGCAGTTCTTC. This sequence encodes CASSSAGTANEQFF. The chain employs TRBV28 and TRBJ2-1; 7 bases match TRBD1. In germline, CDR1 is MDHEN, CDR2 SYDVKM. The CDR3 is 14 amino acids. V trimming: 6 bases; J trimming: 6 bases; junction bases outside the gene matches: 8. The full variable domain, rest sourced from reference TRBV28 and TRBJ2-1, is DVKVTQSSRYLVKRTGEKVFLECVQDMDHENMFWYRQDPGLGLRLIYFSYDVKMKEKGDIPEGYSVSREKKERFSLILESASTNQTSMYLCASSSAGTANEQFFGPGTRLTVL.

This chain joins TRBV7-2 and TRBJ2-7; no definite D call. The CDR3 has 13 residues. The V and J ends lost 1 base and 4 bases respectively, with 8 bases between them. Looked up from germline, CDR1 is SGHTA and CDR2 is FQGNSA. The CDR3 nucleotides are TGTGCCAGCAGCTTAGAGGCGTGGTACGAGCAGTACTTC. Translation: CASSLEAWYEQYF.

V usage is TRBV7-2 and J usage is TRBJ2-5; 7 nucleotides align to TRBD2. CDR1 and CDR2 (germline): SGHTA, FQGNSA. The CDR3 covers 16 residues. V dropped 2 bases and J dropped 9; count of bases not matched to a gene: 15. CDR3 sequence: CASSLRTLRPREAQYF. As DNA, the CDR3 is TGTGCCAGCAGCTTAAGGACATTGAGGCCCCGGGAGGCCCAGTACTTC.

This CDR3 is CASSEGQSSNQPQHF. CDR3 sequence (DNA): TGCGCCAGCAGTGAGGGACAGAGTAGCAATCAGCCCCAGCATTTT. This chain joins TRBV10-2 and TRBJ1-5; D might be TRBD1 (6 bases). The CDR3 covers 15 residues. The V end was cut by 2 bases, the J end by 0 bases, with 8 bases between. Germline loops: CDR1 WSHSY, CDR2 SAAADI.